This T cell receptor (beta chain) was recorded in a study of T cell responses to AZD1222 COVID-19 vaccine. Regarding the study as a whole: Unmutated variant regions are reportedly the target of nearly half of TCRs that are spike-specific. Spike-specific TCR breadth and depth rose after two AZD1222 doses. Regions 160-218 and 743-854 held dominance among vaccine-associated CD4 TCRs, which spanned spike.

The CDR3 is 14 amino acids. J lost 7 bases, V lost 7 bases, and 6 bases had no gene match. The germline gives CDR1 MNHEY, CDR2 SVGAGI. Produced via immunoSEQ multiplex PCR; TCRdb's table is partial and in-frame only. The sample records roughly 150,000 clones, around 91% being singletons. Comments on this clone: The antigen remains undetermined.

This clonotype was obtained from an adult who received the AZD1222 COVID-19 vaccine. The J gene is TRBJ1-6, the V gene TRBV6-5; 8 nucleotides line up with TRBD1. This sample comprised peripheral blood, obtained 28 days after the second AZD1222 dose. As DNA, the CDR3 is TGTGCCAGCAACCGCCGGGACAGGAATTCACCCCTCCACTTT. Amino acids: CASNRRDRNSPLHF.